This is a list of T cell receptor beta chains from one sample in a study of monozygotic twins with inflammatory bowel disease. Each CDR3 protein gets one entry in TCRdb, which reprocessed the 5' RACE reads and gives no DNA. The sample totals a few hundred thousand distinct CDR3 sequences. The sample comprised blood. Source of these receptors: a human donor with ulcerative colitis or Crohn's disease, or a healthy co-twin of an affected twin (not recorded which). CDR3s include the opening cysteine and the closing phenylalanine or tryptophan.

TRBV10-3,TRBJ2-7,CAIRAGGSGGHYEQYF
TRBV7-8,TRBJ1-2,CASSVTPYGYTF
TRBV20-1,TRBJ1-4,CSASLRQGRSDEKLFF
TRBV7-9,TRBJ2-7,CASSLAGTASYEQYF
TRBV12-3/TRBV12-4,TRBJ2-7,CASSLMGLSYEQYF
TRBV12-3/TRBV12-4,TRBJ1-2,CASKKTGNGYTF
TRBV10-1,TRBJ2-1,CASSESPRYNEQFF
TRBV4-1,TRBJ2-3,CASSQDGGASTDTQYF
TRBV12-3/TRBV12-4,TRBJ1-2,CASSFHRGQGARGYTF
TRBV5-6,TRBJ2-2,CASSTVGAGELFF
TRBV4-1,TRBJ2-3,CASSRTTSGGSDTQYF
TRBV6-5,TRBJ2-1,CASSYVGSNEQFF
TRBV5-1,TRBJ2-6,CASSLEDRGSPGANVLTF
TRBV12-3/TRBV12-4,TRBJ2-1,CASSLYASGTHNEQFF
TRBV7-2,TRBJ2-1,CASSFGTSEIYEQFF
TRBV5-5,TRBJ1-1,CASSWAGGTEAFF
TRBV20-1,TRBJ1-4,CSATRTTNEKLFF
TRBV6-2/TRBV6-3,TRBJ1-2,CASSYEVRGRYGYTF
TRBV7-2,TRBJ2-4,CASSPADRAGTF
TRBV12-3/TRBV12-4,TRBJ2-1,CASSLALVPYNEQFF
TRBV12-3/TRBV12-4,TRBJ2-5,CASSPGTRETQYF
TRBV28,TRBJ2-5,CASSSSSGGKKETQYF
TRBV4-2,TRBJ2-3,CASRLAGVHTQYF
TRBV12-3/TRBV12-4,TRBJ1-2,CASSPDLRTLHGYTF
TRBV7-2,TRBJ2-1,CASSPWAAVNEQFF
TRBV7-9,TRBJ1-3,CASSQGAGNSGNTIYF
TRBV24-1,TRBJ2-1,CATSDLGSSGSSYNEQFF
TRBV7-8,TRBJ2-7,CASSLGSTHTSYEQYF
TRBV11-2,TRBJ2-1,CASSLGVKSRRSYNEQFF
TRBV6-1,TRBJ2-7,CASSPSTRAYEQYF
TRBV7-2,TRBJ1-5,CASSLDAGNQPQHF
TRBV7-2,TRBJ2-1,CASSFSSGGRYNEQFF
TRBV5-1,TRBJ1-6,CASSLAQGHNSPLHF
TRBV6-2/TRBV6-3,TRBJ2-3,CASSYGSNTDTQYF
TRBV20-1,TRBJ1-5,CSAQAPNQPQHF
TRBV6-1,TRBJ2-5,CASSHKETGFRLLRTQYF
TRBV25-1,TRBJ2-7,CASSGYYEQYF
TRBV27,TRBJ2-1,CASSLEGQGQVNEQFF
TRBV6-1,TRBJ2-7,CASSFRDRGSYEQYF